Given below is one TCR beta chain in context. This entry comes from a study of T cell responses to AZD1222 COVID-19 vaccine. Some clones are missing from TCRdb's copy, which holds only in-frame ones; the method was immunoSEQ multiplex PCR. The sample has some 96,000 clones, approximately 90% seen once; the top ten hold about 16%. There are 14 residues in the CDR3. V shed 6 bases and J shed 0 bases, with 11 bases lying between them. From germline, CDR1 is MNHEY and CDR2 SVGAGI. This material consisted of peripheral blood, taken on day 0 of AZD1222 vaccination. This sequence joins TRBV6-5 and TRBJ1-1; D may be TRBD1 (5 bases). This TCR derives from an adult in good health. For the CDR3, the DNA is TGTGCCAGCAGACGAGACAGTTTGAACACTGAAGCTTTCTTT. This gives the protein CASRRDSLNTEAFF.